This T cell receptor (beta chain) was observed in a study of cytomegalovirus exposure and HLA in healthy donors. Study findings and constraints: Earlier analysis yielded a pattern in which most TCR beta V segments were productive about 90% or about 30% of the time. Later work showed greater clonal expansion in HLA-associated TCR beta chains than in equally common others.

As to this clone: As yet, its antigen is unknown.

Primers included in the PCR were 60 Vbeta and 13 Jbeta primers. The authors' processing: An analysis performed later counted 70 million to 90 million unique TCR beta chains (roughly 9.9 million of them shared). Libraries were prepared by immunoSEQ multiplex PCR; TCRdb keeps only in-frame clonotypes and omits some of them. V and J calls and clone size are given by that table; D and trimming were obtained from the DNA. Among 150,000 to 200,000 clones listed, 75% were seen once. The V and J ends lost 0 bases and 4 bases respectively, with 12 bases between them. This CDR3 has 14 residues. Germline loops: CDR1 SQVTM, CDR2 ANQGSEA.

This clonotype originated in a male donor in good health and CMV-seronegative. The sample taken for sequencing was PBMCs. This chain joins TRBV29-1 and TRBJ1-2; a weak D match, TRBD1 (5 bases). The CDR3: CSVEDAQDLYGYTF. The CDR3 DNA is TGCAGCGTTGAAGATGCACAGGACCTCTATGGCTACACCTTC.